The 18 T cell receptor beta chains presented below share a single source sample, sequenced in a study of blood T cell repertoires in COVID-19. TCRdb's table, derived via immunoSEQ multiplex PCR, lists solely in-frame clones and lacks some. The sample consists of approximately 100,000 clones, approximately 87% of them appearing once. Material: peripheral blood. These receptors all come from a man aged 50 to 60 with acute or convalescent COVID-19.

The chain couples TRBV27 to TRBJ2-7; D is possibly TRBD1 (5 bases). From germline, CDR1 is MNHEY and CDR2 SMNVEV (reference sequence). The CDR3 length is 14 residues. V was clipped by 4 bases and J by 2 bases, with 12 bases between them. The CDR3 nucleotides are TGTGCCAGCAGTTCGCAGGGTGTAGCCTACGAGCAGTACTTC. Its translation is CASSSQGVAYEQYF.

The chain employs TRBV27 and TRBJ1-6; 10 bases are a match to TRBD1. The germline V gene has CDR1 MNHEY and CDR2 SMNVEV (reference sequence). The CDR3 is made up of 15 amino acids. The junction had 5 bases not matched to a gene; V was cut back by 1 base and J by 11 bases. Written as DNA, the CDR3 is TGTGCCAGCAGTTTATTGACAGGGGGCAGGGCACCCCTCCACTTT. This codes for CASSLLTGGRAPLHF.

The CDR3 coding sequence is TGTGCCAGCAGCTTCTCCGGGACAGGGATTTGGAATTCACCCCTCCACTTT. It specifies CASSFSGTGIWNSPLHF. The chain carries TRBV5-5 and TRBJ1-6; 9 bases fit TRBD1. The CDR3 contains 17 residues. The V gene's germline CDR1 is SGHKS and CDR2 YYEKEE (reference sequence). V was pared by 2 bases and J by 7 bases, with 10 bases of the junction left unmatched.

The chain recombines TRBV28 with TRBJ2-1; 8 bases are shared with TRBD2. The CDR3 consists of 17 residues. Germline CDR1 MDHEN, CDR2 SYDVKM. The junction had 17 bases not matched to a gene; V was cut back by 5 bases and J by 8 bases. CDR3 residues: CASSPTVGSGSLDEQFF. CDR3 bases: TGTGCCAGCAGTCCTACCGTGGGAAGCGGGAGTTTGGATGAGCAGTTCTTC.

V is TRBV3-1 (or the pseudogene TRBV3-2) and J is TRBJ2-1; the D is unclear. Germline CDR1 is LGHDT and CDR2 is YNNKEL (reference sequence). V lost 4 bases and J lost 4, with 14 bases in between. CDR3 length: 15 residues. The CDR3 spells CASSLGPQGYNEQFF. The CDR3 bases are TGTGCCAGCAGCCTGGGCCCCCAAGGATACAATGAGCAGTTCTTC.

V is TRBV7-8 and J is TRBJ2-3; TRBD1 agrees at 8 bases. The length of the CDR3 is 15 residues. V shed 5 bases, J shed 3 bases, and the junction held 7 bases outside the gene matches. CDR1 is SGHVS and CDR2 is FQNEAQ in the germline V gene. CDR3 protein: CASSARTGRTDTQYF. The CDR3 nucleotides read TGTGCCAGCAGCGCTCGGACAGGGCGTACAGATACGCAGTATTTT.

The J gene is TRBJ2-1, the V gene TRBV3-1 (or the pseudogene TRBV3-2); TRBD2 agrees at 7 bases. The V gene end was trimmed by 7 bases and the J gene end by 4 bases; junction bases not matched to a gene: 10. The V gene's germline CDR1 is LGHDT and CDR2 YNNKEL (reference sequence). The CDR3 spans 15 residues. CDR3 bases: TGTGCCAGCAATTGGGGGGGGACGACATACAATGAGCAGTTCTTC. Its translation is CASNWGGTTYNEQFF.

The CDR3 reads CASSPLAGAYNEQFF. The CDR3 nucleotides are TGTGCCAGCAGTCCCCTAGCGGGAGCCTACAATGAGCAGTTCTTC. This chain links TRBV27 with TRBJ2-1; 10 bases fit TRBD2. The CDR3 consists of 15 residues. The trim removed 5 bases at V and 2 bases at J, leaving 3 bases unmatched. Germline lookup yields CDR1 MNHEY and CDR2 SMNVEV (reference sequence).

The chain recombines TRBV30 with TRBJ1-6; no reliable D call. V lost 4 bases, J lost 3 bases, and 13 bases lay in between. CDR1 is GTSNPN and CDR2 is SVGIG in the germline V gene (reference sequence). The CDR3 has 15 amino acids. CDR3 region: CAWTAISRYNSPLHF. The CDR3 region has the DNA TGTGCCTGGACCGCTATTTCCCGCTATAATTCACCCCTCCACTTT.

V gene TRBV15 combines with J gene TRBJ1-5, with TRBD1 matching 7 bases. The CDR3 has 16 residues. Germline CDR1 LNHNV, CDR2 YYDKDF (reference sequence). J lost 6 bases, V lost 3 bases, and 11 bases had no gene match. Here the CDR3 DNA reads TGTGCCACCAGCAGTGGAACCGACAGGGTGGTTCAGCCCCAGCATTTT. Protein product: CATSSGTDRVVQPQHF.

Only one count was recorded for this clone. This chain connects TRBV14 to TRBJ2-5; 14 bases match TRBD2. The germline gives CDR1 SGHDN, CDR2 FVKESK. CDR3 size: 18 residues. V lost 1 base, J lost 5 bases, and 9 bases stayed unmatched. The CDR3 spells CASSQGGTSGSPKETQYF. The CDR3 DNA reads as TGTGCCAGCAGCCAAGGAGGGACTAGCGGGAGTCCCAAGGAGACCCAGTACTTC.

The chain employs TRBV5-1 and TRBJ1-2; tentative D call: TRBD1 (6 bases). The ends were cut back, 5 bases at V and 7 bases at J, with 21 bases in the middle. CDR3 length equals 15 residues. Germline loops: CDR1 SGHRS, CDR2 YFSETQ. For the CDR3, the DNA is TGCGCCAGCAGTTTTGAGGACAGAGGCCCGTCTGGCTACACCTTC. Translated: CASSFEDRGPSGYTF.

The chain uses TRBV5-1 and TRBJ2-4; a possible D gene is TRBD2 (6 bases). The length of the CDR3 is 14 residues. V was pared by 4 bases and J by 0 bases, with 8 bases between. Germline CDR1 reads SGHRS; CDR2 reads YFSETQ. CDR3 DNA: TGCGCCAGCAGCCCCGGGGGAGCCAAAAACATTCAGTACTTC. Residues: CASSPGGAKNIQYF. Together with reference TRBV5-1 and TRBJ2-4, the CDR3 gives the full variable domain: KAGVTQTPRYLIKTRGQQVTLSCSPISGHRSVSWYQQTPGQGLQFLFEYFSETQRNKGNFPGRFSGRQFSNSRSEMNVSTLELGDSALYLCASSPGGAKNIQYFGAGTRLSVL.

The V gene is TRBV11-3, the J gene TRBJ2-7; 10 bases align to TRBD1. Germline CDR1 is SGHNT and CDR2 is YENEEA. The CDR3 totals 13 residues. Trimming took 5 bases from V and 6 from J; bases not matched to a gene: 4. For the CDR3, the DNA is TGTGCCAGCAGCCCGGGACAGGGGATCGAGCAGTACTTC. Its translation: CASSPGQGIEQYF. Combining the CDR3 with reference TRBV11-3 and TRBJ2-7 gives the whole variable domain EAGVVQSPRYKIIEKKQPVAFWCNPISGHNTLYWYLQNLGQGPELLIRYENEEAVDDSQLPKDRFSAERLKGVDSTLKIQPAELGDSAVYLCASSPGQGIEQYFGPGTRLTVT.

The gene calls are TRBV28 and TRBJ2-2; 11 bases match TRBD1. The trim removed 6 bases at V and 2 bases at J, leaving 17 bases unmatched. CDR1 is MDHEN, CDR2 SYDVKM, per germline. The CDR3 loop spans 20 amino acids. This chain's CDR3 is CASSPPWGDRGFLNTGELFF. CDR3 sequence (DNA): TGTGCCAGCAGCCCTCCTTGGGGGGACAGGGGGTTCCTAAACACCGGGGAGCTGTTTTTT.

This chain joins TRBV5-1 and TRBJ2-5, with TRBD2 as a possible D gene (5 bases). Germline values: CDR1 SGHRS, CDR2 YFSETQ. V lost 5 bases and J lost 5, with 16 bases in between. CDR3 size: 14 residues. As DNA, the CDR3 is TGCGCCAGCAGATCGGGGTCCCAGAGGGAGACCCAGTACTTC. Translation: CASRSGSQRETQYF.

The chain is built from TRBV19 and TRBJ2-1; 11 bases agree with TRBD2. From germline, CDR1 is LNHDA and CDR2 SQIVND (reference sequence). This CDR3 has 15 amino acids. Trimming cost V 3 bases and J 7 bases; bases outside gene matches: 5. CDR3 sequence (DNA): TGTGCCAGTAGTATTTCTAGCGGGAGGCATAATGAGCAGTTCTTC. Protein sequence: CASSISSGRHNEQFF.

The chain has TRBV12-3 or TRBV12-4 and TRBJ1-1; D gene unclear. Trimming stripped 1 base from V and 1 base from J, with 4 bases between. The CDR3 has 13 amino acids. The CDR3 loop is CASSLGRNTEAFF. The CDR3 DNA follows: TGTGCCAGCAGTTTAGGGAGGAACACTGAAGCTTTCTTT.